This T cell receptor (beta chain) was found in a study of tumor-infiltrating lymphocytes in primary liver carcinoma. Overall study context: Samples returned roughly 3.65 to 7.13 million productive TCRbeta reads, a yield that was similar across tissue types.

About this clonotype: The antigen is unknown. The conserved phenylalanine or tryptophan is not found at the CDR3 terminus, so this likely reflects a read error.

CDR3 length: 12 amino acids. V lost 0 bases, J lost 8 bases, and 7 bases lay in between. Per the germline V gene, CDR1 is MNHNS and CDR2 is SASEGT. Making TCR beta cDNA involved approximately 0.5 ug total RNA and a constant-region primer. For TCR beta, libraries were produced by three nested multiplex PCR rounds using slightly modified ARM-PCR. The opening two PCR rounds, 10 cycles each, paired TRBV1-TRBV30 forward primers with a C-beta reverse primer. One entry per CDR3 protein, called by TCRdb with MiXCR from the multiplex PCR reads. The data show about 29,000 distinct CDR3 sequences, with 70% to 80% seen just once and 36% held by the top ten. Study-level results: Only about 7-24% of top clones showed up in all five tumor regions. The top-250-clone fraction was significantly higher in tumors than in blood (p = 0.039).

Bulk tissue was left unsorted, and RNA and DNA were co-extracted from 20-30 mg of it. The chain has TRBV6-1 and TRBJ1-2, with D hard to call. Material: liver tumor tissue from sampling region 5. The subset was: tumor region T5, tumor centre. The sequence derives from a man aged 35 to 55 with primary liver carcinoma and hepatitis B virus infection. DNA for the CDR3: TGTGCCAGCAGTGAAGCGCTCATAGGCTACACCCTC. Its protein is CASSEALIGYTL.